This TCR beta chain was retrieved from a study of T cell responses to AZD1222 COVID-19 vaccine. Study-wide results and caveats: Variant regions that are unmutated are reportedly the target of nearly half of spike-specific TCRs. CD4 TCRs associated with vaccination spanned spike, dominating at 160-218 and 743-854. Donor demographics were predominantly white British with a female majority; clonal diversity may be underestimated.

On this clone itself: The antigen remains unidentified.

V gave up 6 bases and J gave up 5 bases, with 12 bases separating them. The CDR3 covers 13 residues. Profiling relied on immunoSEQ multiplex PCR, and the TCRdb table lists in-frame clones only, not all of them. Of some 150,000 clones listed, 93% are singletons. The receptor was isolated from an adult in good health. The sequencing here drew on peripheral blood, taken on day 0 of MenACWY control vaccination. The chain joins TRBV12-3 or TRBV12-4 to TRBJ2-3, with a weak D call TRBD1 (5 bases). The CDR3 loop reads CASRPQGGDTQYF. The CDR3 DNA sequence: TGTGCCAGCAGACCTCAGGGCGGAGATACGCAGTATTTT.